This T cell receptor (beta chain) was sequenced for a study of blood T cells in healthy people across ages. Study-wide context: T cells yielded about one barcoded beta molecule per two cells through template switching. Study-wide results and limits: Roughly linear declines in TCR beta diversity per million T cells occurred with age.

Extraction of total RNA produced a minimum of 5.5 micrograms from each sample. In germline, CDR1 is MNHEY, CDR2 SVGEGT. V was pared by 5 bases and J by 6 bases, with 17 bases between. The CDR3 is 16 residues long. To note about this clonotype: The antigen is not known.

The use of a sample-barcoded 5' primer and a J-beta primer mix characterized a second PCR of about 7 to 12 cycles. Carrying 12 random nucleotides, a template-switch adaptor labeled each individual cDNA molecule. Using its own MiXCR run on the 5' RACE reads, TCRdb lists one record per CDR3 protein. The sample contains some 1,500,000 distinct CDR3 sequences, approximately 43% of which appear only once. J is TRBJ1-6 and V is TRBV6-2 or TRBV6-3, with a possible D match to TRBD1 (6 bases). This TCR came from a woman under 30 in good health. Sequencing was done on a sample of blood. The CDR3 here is CASSRRPDRTNSPLHF. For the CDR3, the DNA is TGTGCCAGCAGTAGACGGCCGGACAGAACTAATTCACCCCTCCACTTT.